This T cell receptor beta chain originates from a study of T-cell memory formation after mild COVID-19. Overall study context: TCR clusters mostly belonged to single donors.

Note on this clonotype: Its antigen is unidentified.

The CDR3 totals 18 residues. V lost 0 bases, J lost 3 bases, and 12 bases stayed unmatched. Germline V gene lookup returns CDR1 MGHRA and CDR2 YSYEKL. Study conclusions and caveats: Shrinking CD4+ clones resided mostly in CM and EM, and CD8+ ones in EMRA.

TCRdb re-called the 5' RACE reads through MiXCR, storing one row per CDR3 protein. The sample lists 250,000 to 300,000 distinct CDR3 sequences, over 15% seen once, with 20% to 25% in the top ten. The sequence was collected from a man between 18 and 35 years old who had mild COVID-19 (a few samples of this study predate the infection). Cell type and time point are not known. The material sequenced was PBMCs or a T cell subset sorted from them (not recorded which). The chain is built from TRBV4-1 and TRBJ1-1, with TRBD1 matching over 8 bases. The CDR3 DNA is TGCGCCAGCAGCCAAGAGGGCAGGGGGCTGGGGGAGGACACTGAAGCTTTCTTT. Its protein product is CASSQEGRGLGEDTEAFF.